Here is one T cell receptor beta chain with its context. The CDR3 length is 16 residues. Germline CDR1 reads SGHRS; CDR2 reads YFSETQ. Together with a sample-barcoded 5' primer, a J-beta primer mix was included in a second PCR lasting about 7 to 11 cycles. TCRdb fed the 5' RACE reads into MiXCR, producing one record per CDR3 protein. The sample lists 730,000 or so distinct CDR3 sequences, 35% to 50% seen once, with 25% to 35% in the top ten. These data belong to a study of blood T cells in healthy people across ages. The TCR originated in an elderly man in good health. Sequencing was performed on blood. This chain connects TRBV5-1 to TRBJ2-1; TRBD2 matches 13 bases. The J call may be mistaken, given a closer DNA end match to TRBJ2-7. CDR3 loop: CASSWGLAGTYNEQYF. For the CDR3, the DNA is TGCGCCAGCAGCTGGGGACTAGCGGGAACTTACAATGAGCAGTACTTC.